Reported below is one T cell receptor beta chain. TCRdb's table, derived via immunoSEQ multiplex PCR, lists solely in-frame clones and lacks some. The sample yields approximately 150,000 clones, 70% to 90% seen once. This record belongs to a study of blood T cell repertoires in COVID-19. The CDR3 extends over 16 amino acids. Germline V lookup: CDR1 SGHDT, CDR2 YYEEEE. Unmatched junction bases numbered 6, after V lost 2 bases and J lost 7 bases. Sequenced: peripheral blood. V usage is TRBV5-6 and J usage is TRBJ1-6; TRBD1 matches 10 bases. The sequence derives from a woman in her sixties or seventies with acute or convalescent COVID-19. Here the CDR3 reads CASSFLTGQGNSPLHF. CDR3 sequence (DNA): TGTGCCAGCAGCTTCCTTACGGGACAGGGGAATTCACCCCTCCACTTT.